The source of this T cell receptor beta chain is a study of blood T cell repertoires in COVID-19. Germline loops: CDR1 SGHKS, CDR2 YYEKEE (reference sequence). Trimming at V came to 4 bases and at J to 5 bases, leaving 16 bases not matched to a gene. The CDR3 runs to 18 residues. Method: immunoSEQ multiplex PCR; TCRdb's copy keeps in-frame clones and lacks some. Among roughly 160,000 clones, approximately 90% were seen once, and the ten largest hold roughly 5%. This clonotype was obtained from a man aged 18 to 35 with COVID-19, enrolled during active disease. The V gene is TRBV5-5, the J gene TRBJ2-3, with 10 positions matching TRBD2. The sample taken for sequencing was peripheral blood. For the CDR3, the DNA is TGTGCCAGCAGCCCTATCACTTTTCTAGCGGGAGCGGGAGATACGCAGTATTTT. Encoded protein: CASSPITFLAGAGDTQYF.